Below are 15 T cell receptor beta chains sequenced from a single sample in a study of shared clonotypes between healthy human individuals. Sequencing was performed with immunoSEQ multiplex PCR; in TCRdb, only in-frame clones are kept and a portion is missing. The sample has approximately 2.5 million clones, 93% seen once. Sample: naive CD4+ T cells from PBMCs. Indicated subset: CD45RA+ positively selected. These receptors originate from a man between 18 and 35 years old in good health. Some clones in this sample may be carry-over from other donors' samples.

The V and J genes are TRBV28 and TRBJ2-7; 11 positions match TRBD2. Trimming cost V 4 bases and J 4 bases; bases outside gene matches: 9. The CDR3 runs to 16 residues. Germline CDR1 MDHEN, CDR2 SYDVKM. The CDR3 loop reads CASSSPGLAGLYEQYF. CDR3 nucleotides: TGTGCCAGCAGTTCCCCAGGACTAGCGGGTCTATACGAGCAGTACTTC.

The chain couples TRBV5-1 to TRBJ1-4; possible D gene TRBD1, 5 bases. There are 15 residues in the CDR3. V was pared by 0 bases and J by 7 bases, with 13 bases between. CDR1 is SGHRS and CDR2 is YFSETQ in the germline V gene. CDR3 in DNA: TGCGCCAGCAGCTTGGCCGACAACGGGGGTGAAAAACTGTTTTTT. This codes for CASSLADNGGEKLFF.

This clone showed up just once. The chain links TRBV9 to TRBJ2-5, with D possibly called TRBD1 or TRBD2 (5 bases each). Germline CDR1 is SGDLS and CDR2 is YYNGEE. V was trimmed by 0 bases and J by 3 bases, leaving 9 bases between them. This CDR3 spans 14 amino acids. The CDR3 DNA sequence: TGTGCCAGCAGCGTAGTTGGGGGAGAAGAGACCCAGTACTTC. Translation: CASSVVGGEETQYF.

The rearrangement uses TRBV30 and TRBJ2-5; 10 nucleotides align to TRBD2. With 3 bases clipped from V and 5 bases from J, the junction kept 6 bases outside the gene matches. The CDR3 consists of 14 residues. CDR1 and CDR2 (germline): GTSNPN, SVGIG (reference sequence). The CDR3 loop is CAWRTAGGAETQYF. CDR3 DNA sequence: TGTGCCTGGAGGACAGCGGGAGGGGCGGAGACCCAGTACTTC.

The rearrangement links TRBV5-1 to TRBJ2-3; 8 bases fit TRBD1. After removal of 2 bases from V and 3 bases from J, the junction contained 8 bases not matched to a gene. This CDR3 spans 16 amino acids. Germline assignment: CDR1 SGHRS and CDR2 YFSETQ. The CDR3 spells CASSFRGQGGTDTQYF. The CDR3 DNA reads TGCGCCAGCAGCTTCCGTGGACAGGGTGGGACAGATACGCAGTATTTT.

The CDR3 coding sequence is TGTGCCAGCAGTTACGAGCGGGCAAGCACAGATACGCAGTATTTT. It codes for CASSYERASTDTQYF. This rearrangement joins TRBV6-6 to TRBJ2-3, with a weak D call TRBD2 (6 bases). The germline CDR1 and CDR2 sequences are MNHNY and SVGAGI (reference sequence). V lost 2 bases, J lost 0 bases, and 9 bases lay in between. The CDR3 sequence is 15 residues long.

J is TRBJ2-2 and V is TRBV11-2; D is undetermined. This CDR3 is 12 amino acids long. The germline gives CDR1 SGHAT, CDR2 FQNNGV. Trimming cost V 2 bases and J 6 bases, with 4 bases left between them. The CDR3 DNA sequence: TGTGCCAGCAGCTTACATCCCGGGGAGCTGTTTTTT. It codes for CASSLHPGELFF. The full variable domain, completed using reference TRBV11-2 and TRBJ2-2, is EAGVAQSPRYKIIEKRQSVAFWCNPISGHATLYWYQQILGQGPKLLIQFQNNGVVDDSQLPKDRFSAERLKGVDSTLKIQPAKLEDSAVYLCASSLHPGELFFGEGSRLTVL.

The chain couples TRBV11-2 to TRBJ2-1, with D possibly being TRBD1 or TRBD2 (5 bases each). This CDR3 has 13 residues. Germline values: CDR1 SGHAT, CDR2 FQNNGV. Deletions cut 3 bases from V and 10 bases from J, with 13 bases between. CDR3 coding DNA: TGTGCCAGCAGCTTGCCCGGGACCGACGAGCAGTTCTTC. Translating gives CASSLPGTDEQFF. Full variable domain (remainder filled in from reference TRBV11-2 and TRBJ2-1): EAGVAQSPRYKIIEKRQSVAFWCNPISGHATLYWYQQILGQGPKLLIQFQNNGVVDDSQLPKDRFSAERLKGVDSTLKIQPAKLEDSAVYLCASSLPGTDEQFFGPGTRLTVL.

Regarding this clone: Other DNA sequences in the same sample also yield this CDR3. The chain links TRBV7-3 to TRBJ2-5; unclear D gene. Trimming removed 0 bases from V and 4 bases from J, with 6 bases in between. Germline-derived CDR1 and CDR2 are SGHTA and FQGTGA. The CDR3 is 13 amino acids. This CDR3 reads CASSLTSGETQYF. The CDR3, as DNA: TGTGCCAGCAGCTTAACGTCCGGAGAGACCCAGTACTTC.

V is TRBV27 and J is TRBJ1-1; no clear D. The V gene's germline CDR1 is MNHEY and CDR2 SMNVEV (reference sequence). The V and J ends lost 5 bases and 2 bases respectively, with 9 bases between them. The CDR3 has 13 residues. CDR3 in amino acids: CASSIRENTEAFF. CDR3 in DNA: TGTGCCAGCAGTATCCGGGAAAACACTGAAGCTTTCTTT.

DNA for the CDR3: TGTGCCAGCCAACGACGGGGGAACACCGGGGAGCTGTTTTTT. This encodes CASQRRGNTGELFF. The J gene is TRBJ2-2, the V gene TRBV19; TRBD2 is a possible D gene (5 bases). Germline V lookup: CDR1 LNHDA, CDR2 SQIVND (reference sequence). Trimming removed 9 bases from V and 1 base from J, with 12 bases in between. The CDR3 covers 14 residues. The full variable domain, with the rest looked up from reference TRBV19 and TRBJ2-2, is DGGITQSPKYLFRKEGQNVTLSCEQNLNHDAMYWYRQDPGQGLRLIYYSQIVNDFQKGDIAEGYSVSREKKESFPLTVTSAQKNPTAFYLCASQRRGNTGELFFGEGSRLTVL.

The V call is TRBV7-9, the J call TRBJ2-1; the D gene is possibly TRBD1 (5 bases). Germline V CDR1 and CDR2: SEHNR, FQNEAQ (reference sequence). The CDR3 loop spans 15 amino acids. V was pared by 1 base and J by 8 bases, with 15 bases between. CDR3 in DNA: TGTGCCAGCAGCTTAGGGCAGGGTTCTCTTGATGAGCAGTTCTTC. Protein sequence: CASSLGQGSLDEQFF.

Points on this clone: Other DNA sequences in the same sample also yield this CDR3. This chain uses TRBV2 with TRBJ2-7, with 7 bases matching TRBD1. The length of the CDR3 is 14 residues. Germline lookup yields CDR1 SNHLY and CDR2 FYNNEI. J gave up 3 bases and V 2 bases, and 4 bases lay outside the gene matches. As DNA, the CDR3 is TGTGCCAGCAGTGAACAGGGGGTAGGCTACGAGCAGTACTTC. Residues: CASSEQGVGYEQYF.

This chain links TRBV5-1 with TRBJ2-2; D is tentatively TRBD1 or TRBD2 (5 bases each). CDR1 is SGHRS and CDR2 is YFSETQ in the germline V gene. V lost 5 bases and J lost 4, with 21 bases in between. The CDR3 sequence is 17 residues long. The CDR3 DNA reads as TGCGCCAGCAGTCGGGTCGTTGGGGCCGGAGGCACCGGGGAGCTGTTTTTT. This gives the protein CASSRVVGAGGTGELFF.

A single count supports this clone. The V gene is TRBV5-5, the J gene TRBJ2-5; D is unresolved. Germline V CDR1 and CDR2: SGHKS, YYEKEE (reference sequence). The CDR3 contains 13 residues. V lost 4 bases and J 5 bases, leaving 12 bases between the germline ends. The CDR3 here is CASSTGRLETQYF. As DNA, the CDR3 is TGTGCCAGCAGCACTGGGCGGTTGGAGACCCAGTACTTC.